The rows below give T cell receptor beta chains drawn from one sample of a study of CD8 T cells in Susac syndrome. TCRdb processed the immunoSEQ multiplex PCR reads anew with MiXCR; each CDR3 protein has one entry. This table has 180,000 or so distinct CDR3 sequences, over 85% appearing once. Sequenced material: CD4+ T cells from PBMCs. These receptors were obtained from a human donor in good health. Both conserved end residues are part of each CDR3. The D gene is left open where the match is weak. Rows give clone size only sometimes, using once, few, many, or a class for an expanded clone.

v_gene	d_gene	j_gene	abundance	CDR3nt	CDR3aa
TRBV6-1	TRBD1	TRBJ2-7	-	TGTGCCAGCTGGGGACAGGGAAGGTACTACGAGCAGTACTTC	CASWGQGRYYEQYF
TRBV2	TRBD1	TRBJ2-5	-	TGTGCCAGCATCGACAGGGGAGAGACCCAGTACTTC	CASIDRGETQYF
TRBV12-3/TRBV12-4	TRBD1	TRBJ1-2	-	TGTGCCAGCAGTCGACAGGGGGCGATGGGCGGCTACACCTTC	CASSRQGAMGGYTF
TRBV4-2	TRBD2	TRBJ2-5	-	TGTGCCAGCAGCCAAGAACCCAGCGGGAGGCCCCAAGAGACCCAGTACTTC	CASSQEPSGRPQETQYF
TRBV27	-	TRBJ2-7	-	TGTGCCAGCAGTTTTTCAACAACCGACTACGAGCAGTACTTC	CASSFSTTDYEQYF
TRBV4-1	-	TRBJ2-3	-	TGCGCCAGCAGCCAACTCCCGGCAACAGATACGCAGTATTTT	CASSQLPATDTQYF
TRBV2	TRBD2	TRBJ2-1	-	TGTGCCAGCACCGATAGCGGGGACGCCAACAATGAGCAGTTCTTC	CASTDSGDANNEQFF
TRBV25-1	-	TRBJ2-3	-	TGTGCCAGCATGGACTTGGATACGCAGTATTTT	CASMDLDTQYF
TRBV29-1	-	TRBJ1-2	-	TGCAGCGTTGACGGAACTGGGGCGTATGGCTACACCTTC	CSVDGTGAYGYTF
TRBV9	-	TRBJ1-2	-	TGTGCCAGCAGCGTGAAGGAGTCCTATGGCTACACCTTC	CASSVKESYGYTF
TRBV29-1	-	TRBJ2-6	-	TGCAGCGTTGAACTTCTCTCTGGGGCCAACGTCCTGACTTTC	CSVELLSGANVLTF
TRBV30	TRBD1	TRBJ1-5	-	TGTGCCTGGAGTGGAAACAGGGGTCAGCCCCAGCATTTT	CAWSGNRGQPQHF
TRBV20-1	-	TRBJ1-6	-	TGCAGTGCTAGTTTCGGGGGGGGCGGCTATAATTCACCCCTCCACTTT	CSASFGGGGYNSPLHF
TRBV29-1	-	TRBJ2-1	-	TGCAGCCCCATCGGGGGTAGGGAGCCCCATGAGCAGTTCTTC	CSPIGGREPHEQFF
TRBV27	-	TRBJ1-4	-	TGTGCCAGCGGGGACCTCCATAATGAAAAACTGTTTTTT	CASGDLHNEKLFF
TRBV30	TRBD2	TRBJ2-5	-	TGTGCCTGGAGTAAGACTAGCGGGCAAGAGACCCAGTACTTC	CAWSKTSGQETQYF
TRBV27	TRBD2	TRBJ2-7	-	TGTGCCAGCAGTTTAGGTATTAGCGGGGGGACCTACGAGCAGTACTTC	CASSLGISGGTYEQYF
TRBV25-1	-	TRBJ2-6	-	TGTGCCAGCAGTGTACACGGCTCTGGGGCCAACGTCCTGACTTTC	CASSVHGSGANVLTF
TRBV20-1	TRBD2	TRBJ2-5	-	TGCAGTGCTAGGGGACTAGCCCAAGAGACCCAGTACTTC	CSARGLAQETQYF
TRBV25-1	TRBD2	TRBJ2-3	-	TGTGCCAGCAGTGAGGGGGGGGTAGCGACAGATACGCAGTATTTT	CASSEGGVATDTQYF
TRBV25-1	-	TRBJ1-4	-	TGTGCCAGCAGTGGGCAGGGGAATGAAAAACTGTTTTTT	CASSGQGNEKLFF
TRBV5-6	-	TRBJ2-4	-	TGTGCCAGCAGCGCGTGGACGGGTGACTCCATGGGCATTCAGTACTTC	CASSAWTGDSMGIQYF
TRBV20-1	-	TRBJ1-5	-	TGCAGTGCTGGGGCGGATGAAGGGTATAGCAATCAGCCCCAGCATTTT	CSAGADEGYSNQPQHF
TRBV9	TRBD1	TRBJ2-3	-	TGTGCCAGCAGCAGGAGGCAGGGGGCGGGAGATACGCAGTATTTT	CASSRRQGAGDTQYF
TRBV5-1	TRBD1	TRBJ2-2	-	TGCGCCAGCAGCTATCGGACAGGGACGAACACCGGGGAGCTGTTTTTT	CASSYRTGTNTGELFF
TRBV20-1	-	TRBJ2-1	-	TGCAGTGCTCCTCGCGGGGGACACTACAATGAGCAGTTCTTC	CSAPRGGHYNEQFF
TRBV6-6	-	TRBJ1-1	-	TGTGCCAGCAGCTCCTTGGGGGACACTGAAGCTTTCTTT	CASSSLGDTEAFF
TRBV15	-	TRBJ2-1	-	TGTGCCACCAGCAGAGGACGAGATGAGCAGTTCTTC	CATSRGRDEQFF
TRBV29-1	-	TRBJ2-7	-	TGCAGCGTTGAAGACCCTCTATCCGGGCAGTACTTC	CSVEDPLSGQYF
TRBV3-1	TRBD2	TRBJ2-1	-	TGTGCCAGCAGCCAACCCGGGGGGGGCTACAATGAGCAGTTCTTC	CASSQPGGGYNEQFF
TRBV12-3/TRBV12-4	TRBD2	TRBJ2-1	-	TGTGCCAGCAGTCCCGGGACTAGCGGGAGGGCCTTGCAGTTCTTC	CASSPGTSGRALQFF
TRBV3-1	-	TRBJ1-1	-	TGTGCCAGCAGCCAAGTGCCAGCACAGAACACTGAAGCTTTCTTT	CASSQVPAQNTEAFF
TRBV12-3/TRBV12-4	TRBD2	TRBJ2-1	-	TGTGCCAGCAGTTTTTCGACTAGCGGGGGCAATGAGCAGTTCTTC	CASSFSTSGGNEQFF
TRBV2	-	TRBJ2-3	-	TGTGCCAGCACTGGAGAGACTAGCACAGATACGCAGTATTTT	CASTGETSTDTQYF
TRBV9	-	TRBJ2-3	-	TGTGCCAGCAGCGTATCCGGCACCCAAGAGGCGCAGTATTTT	CASSVSGTQEAQYF
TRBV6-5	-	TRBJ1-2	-	TGTGCCAGCAGTTCGGGGGACATACGAGGCTACACCTTC	CASSSGDIRGYTF
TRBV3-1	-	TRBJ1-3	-	TGTGCCAGCAGCCAAGATCAAGAGAGAGGTAACACCATATATTTT	CASSQDQERGNTIYF
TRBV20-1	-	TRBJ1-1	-	TGCAGTGCTAGCGTGTGGGGGGGGATGAACACTGAAGCTTTCTTT	CSASVWGGMNTEAFF
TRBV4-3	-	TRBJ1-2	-	TGCGCCAGCAGCCAAGGAACAGGCCCAACTAACTATGGCTACACCTTC	CASSQGTGPTNYGYTF
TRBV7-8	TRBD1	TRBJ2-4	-	TGTGCCAGCAGCTTCCTCGGACAGGGCCAAAACATTCAGTACTTC	CASSFLGQGQNIQYF
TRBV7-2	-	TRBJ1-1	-	TGTGCCAGCAGCTTGGAACAGTTGAACACTGAAGCTTTCTTT	CASSLEQLNTEAFF
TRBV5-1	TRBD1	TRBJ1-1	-	TGCGCCAGCAGCTTGGCCGAGGCAGGGGGCGCGGCGAACACTGAAGCTTTCTTT	CASSLAEAGGAANTEAFF
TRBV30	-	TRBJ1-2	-	TGTGCCTGGAGTGTCGTGAGTGGTGGCTACACCTTC	CAWSVVSGGYTF
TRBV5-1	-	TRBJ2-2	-	TGCGCCAGCAGATGGGATCTGAACACCGGGGAGCTGTTTTTT	CASRWDLNTGELFF
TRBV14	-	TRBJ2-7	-	TGTGCCAGCAGCCAAGCCCACCTTAACGAGCAGTACTTC	CASSQAHLNEQYF
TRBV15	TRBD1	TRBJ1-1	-	TGTGCCACCAGCAGAAGGACAGGGACTGAAGCTTTCTTT	CATSRRTGTEAFF
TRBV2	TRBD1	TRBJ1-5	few	TGTGCCAGCAGTGAACAGGGGGGCGATCAGCCCCAGCATTTT	CASSEQGGDQPQHF
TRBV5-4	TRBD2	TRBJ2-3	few	TGTGCCAGCAGTGGGGGAGGGCCATCGCGAGATACGCAGTATTTT	CASSGGGPSRDTQYF